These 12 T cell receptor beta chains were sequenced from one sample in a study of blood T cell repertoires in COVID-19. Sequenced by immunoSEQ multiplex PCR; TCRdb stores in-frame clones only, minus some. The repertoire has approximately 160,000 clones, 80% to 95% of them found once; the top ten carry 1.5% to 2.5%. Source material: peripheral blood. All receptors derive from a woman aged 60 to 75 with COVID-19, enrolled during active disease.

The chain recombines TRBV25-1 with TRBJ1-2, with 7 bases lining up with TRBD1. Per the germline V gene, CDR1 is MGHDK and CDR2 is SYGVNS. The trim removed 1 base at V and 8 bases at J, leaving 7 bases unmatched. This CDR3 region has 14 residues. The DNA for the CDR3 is TGTGCCAGCAGTGAATGGGGGGACAGACGGGGCTACACCTTC. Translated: CASSEWGDRRGYTF.

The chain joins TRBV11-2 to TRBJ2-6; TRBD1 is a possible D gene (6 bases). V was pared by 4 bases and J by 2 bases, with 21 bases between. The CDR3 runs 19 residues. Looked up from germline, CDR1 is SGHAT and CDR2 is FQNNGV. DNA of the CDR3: TGTGCCAGCAGCTCATTACGCGGATCACAGGGACCTGGGGCCAACGTCCTGACTTTC. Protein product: CASSSLRGSQGPGANVLTF.

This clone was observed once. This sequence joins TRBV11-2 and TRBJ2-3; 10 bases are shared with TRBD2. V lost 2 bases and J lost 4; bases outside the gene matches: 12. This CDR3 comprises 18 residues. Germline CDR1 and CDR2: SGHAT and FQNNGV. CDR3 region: CASSLSFIAGGLADTQYF. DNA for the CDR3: TGTGCCAGCAGCTTAAGTTTTATAGCGGGGGGATTGGCAGATACGCAGTATTTT.

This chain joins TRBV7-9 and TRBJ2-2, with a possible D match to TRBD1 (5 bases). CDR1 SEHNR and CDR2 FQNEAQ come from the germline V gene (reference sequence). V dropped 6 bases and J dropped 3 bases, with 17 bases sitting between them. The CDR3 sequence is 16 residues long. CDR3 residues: CASRIRGPTDTGELFF. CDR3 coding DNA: TGTGCCAGCAGAATAAGGGGTCCGACGGACACCGGGGAGCTGTTTTTT.

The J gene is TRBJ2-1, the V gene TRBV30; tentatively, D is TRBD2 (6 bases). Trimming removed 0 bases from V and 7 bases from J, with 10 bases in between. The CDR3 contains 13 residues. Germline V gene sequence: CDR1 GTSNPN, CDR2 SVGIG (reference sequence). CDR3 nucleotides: TGTGCCTGGAGTGTTCGGGGGACTAATGAGCAGTTCTTC. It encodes CAWSVRGTNEQFF.

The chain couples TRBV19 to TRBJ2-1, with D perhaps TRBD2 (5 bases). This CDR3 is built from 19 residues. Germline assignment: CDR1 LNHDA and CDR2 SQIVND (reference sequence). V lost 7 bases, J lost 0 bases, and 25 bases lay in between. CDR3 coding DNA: TGTGCCAGTACGAATCATATGTTCGAGACTACCCGCTCCTACAATGAGCAGTTCTTC. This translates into CASTNHMFETTRSYNEQFF.

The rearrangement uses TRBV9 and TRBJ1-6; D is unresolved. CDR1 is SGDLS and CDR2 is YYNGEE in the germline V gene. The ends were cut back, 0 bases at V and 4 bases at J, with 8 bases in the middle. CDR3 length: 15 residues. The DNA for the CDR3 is TGTGCCAGCAGCGTAGGCCGAGGTTATAATTCACCCCTCCACTTT. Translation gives CASSVGRGYNSPLHF.

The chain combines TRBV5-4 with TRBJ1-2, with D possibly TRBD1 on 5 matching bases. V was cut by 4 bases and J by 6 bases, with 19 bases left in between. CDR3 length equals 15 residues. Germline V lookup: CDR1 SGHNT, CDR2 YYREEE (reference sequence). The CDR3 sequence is CASSPPDTSWDGYTF. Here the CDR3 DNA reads TGTGCCAGCAGCCCCCCGGACACCTCATGGGATGGCTACACCTTC.

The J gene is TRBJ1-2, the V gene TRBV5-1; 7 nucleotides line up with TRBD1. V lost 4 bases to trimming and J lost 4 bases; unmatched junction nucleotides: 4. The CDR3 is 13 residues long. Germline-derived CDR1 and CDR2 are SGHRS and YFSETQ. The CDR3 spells CASSADRVYGYTF. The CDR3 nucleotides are TGCGCCAGCAGCGCCGACAGGGTCTATGGCTACACCTTC.

This CDR3 is CASRLPGGNEKLFF. The DNA of the CDR3 is TGTGCCAGCAGACTCCCGGGAGGTAATGAAAAACTGTTTTTT. The V call is TRBV7-2, the J call TRBJ1-4; D remains ambiguous. The V gene's germline CDR1 is SGHTA and CDR2 FQGNSA. Trimming took off 6 bases at V and 4 bases at J, with 12 bases between the two ends. The CDR3 runs to 14 residues.

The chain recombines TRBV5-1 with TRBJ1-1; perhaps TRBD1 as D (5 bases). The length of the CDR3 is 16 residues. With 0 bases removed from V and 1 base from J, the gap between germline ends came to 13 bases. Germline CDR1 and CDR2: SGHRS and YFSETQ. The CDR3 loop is CASSLEGAGQNTEAFF. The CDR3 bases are TGCGCCAGCAGCTTGGAAGGGGCCGGGCAGAACACTGAAGCTTTCTTT.

This CDR3 is CASSYVADQPQHF. The DNA for the CDR3 is TGTGCCAGCAGTTACGTAGCGGATCAGCCCCAGCATTTT. This chain uses TRBV6-2 or TRBV6-3 with TRBJ1-5; the D is unclear. There are 13 residues in the CDR3. The germline V gene has CDR1 MNHEY and CDR2 SVGEGT. V was clipped by 2 bases and J by 5 bases, with 7 bases between them.